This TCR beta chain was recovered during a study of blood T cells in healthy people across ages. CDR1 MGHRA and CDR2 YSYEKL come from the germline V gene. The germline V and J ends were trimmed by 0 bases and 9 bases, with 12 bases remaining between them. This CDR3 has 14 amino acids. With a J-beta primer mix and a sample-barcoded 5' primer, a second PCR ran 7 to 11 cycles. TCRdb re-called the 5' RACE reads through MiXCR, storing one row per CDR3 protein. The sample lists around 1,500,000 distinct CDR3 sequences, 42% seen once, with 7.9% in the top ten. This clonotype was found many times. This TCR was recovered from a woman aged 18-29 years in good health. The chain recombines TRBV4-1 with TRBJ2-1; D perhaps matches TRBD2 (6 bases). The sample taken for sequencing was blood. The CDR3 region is CASSQDPGRREQFF. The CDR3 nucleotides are TGCGCCAGCAGCCAAGATCCGGGGAGGCGTGAGCAGTTCTTC.